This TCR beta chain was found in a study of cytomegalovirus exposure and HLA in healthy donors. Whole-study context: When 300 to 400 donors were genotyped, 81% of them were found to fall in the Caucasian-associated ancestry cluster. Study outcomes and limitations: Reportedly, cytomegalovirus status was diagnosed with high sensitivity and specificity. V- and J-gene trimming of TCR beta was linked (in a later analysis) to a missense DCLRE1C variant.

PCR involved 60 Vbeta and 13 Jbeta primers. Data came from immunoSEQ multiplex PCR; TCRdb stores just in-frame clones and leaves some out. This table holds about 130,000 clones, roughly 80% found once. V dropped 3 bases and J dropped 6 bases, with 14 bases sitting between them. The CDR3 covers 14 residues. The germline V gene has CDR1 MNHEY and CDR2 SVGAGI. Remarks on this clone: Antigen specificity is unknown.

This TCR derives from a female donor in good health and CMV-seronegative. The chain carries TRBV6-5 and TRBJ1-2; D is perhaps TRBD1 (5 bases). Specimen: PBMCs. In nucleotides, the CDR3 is TGTGCCAGCAGTTATTCCCGCAGGGATGATGGCTACACCTTC. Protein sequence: CASSYSRRDDGYTF.